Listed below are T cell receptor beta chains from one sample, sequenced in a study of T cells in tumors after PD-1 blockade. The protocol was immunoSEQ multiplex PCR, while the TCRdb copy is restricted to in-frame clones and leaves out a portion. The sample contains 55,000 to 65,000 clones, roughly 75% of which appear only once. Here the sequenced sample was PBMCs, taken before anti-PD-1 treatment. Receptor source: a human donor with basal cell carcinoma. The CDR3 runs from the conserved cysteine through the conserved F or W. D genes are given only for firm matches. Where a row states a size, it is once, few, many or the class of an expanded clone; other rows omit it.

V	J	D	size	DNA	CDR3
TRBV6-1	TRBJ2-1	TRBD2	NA	TGTGCCAGCAGTGAGGGGACTAGCGGGGGCGATGAGCAGTTCTTC	CASSEGTSGGDEQFF
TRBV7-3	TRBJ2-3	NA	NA	TGTGCCAGCAGCTTAGAACCCACAAGGGGCCCGCGGCATGATACGCAGTATTTT	CASSLEPTRGPRHDTQYF
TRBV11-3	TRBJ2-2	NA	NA	TGTGCCAGCAGCCCTCAGGGTCAGGCGACCGGGGAGCTGTTTTTT	CASSPQGQATGELFF
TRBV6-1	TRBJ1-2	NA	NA	TGTGCCAGCAGTGATTCTCCGAGTTTCTATGGCTACACCTTC	CASSDSPSFYGYTF
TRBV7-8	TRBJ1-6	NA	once	TGTGCCAGCAGCTTAGAAAGGCTACAGAGCTATAATTCACCCCTCCACTTT	CASSLERLQSYNSPLHF
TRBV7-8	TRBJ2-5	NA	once	TGTGCCAGCAGCCCGCAGGGGGAGACCCAGTACTTC	CASSPQGETQYF
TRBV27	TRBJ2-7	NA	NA	TGTGCCAGCAGTTCAGCAGGGGGACTCCGCGAGCAGTACTTC	CASSSAGGLREQYF
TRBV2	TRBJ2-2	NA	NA	TGTGCCAGCAGTGAAGAAGACACCGGGGAGCTGTTTTTT	CASSEEDTGELFF
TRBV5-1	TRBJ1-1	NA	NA	TGCGCCAGCAGTTGGGACCGAGGAACTGAAGCTTTCTTT	CASSWDRGTEAFF
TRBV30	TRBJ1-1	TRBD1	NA	TGTGCCCTAGGACAGGGGGTTTTCATGAACACTGAAGCTTTCTTT	CALGQGVFMNTEAFF
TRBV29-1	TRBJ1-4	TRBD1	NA	TGCAGCGTTGTAAAAGACAGGGGAGGAGAAAAACTGTTTTTT	CSVVKDRGGEKLFF
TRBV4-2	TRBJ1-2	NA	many	TGTGCCAGCAGCCAAGATGCCTATGGCTACACCTTC	CASSQDAYGYTF
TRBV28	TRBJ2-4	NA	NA	TGTGCCAGCAGGTCCTCCGGAGTAGGCAAAAACATTCAGTACTTC	CASRSSGVGKNIQYF
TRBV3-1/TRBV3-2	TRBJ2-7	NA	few	TGTGCCAGCAGCCAAGAAGTAACGGGGAGTTTAGGCGAGCAGTACTTC	CASSQEVTGSLGEQYF
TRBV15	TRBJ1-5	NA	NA	TGTGCCACCAGCAACGACGGGCGGAACAATCAGCCCCAGCATTTT	CATSNDGRNNQPQHF
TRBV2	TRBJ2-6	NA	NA	TGTGCCAGCAGCCCGGGGGTCAACGTCCTGACTTTC	CASSPGVNVLTF
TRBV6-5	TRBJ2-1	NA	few	TGTGCCAGCAAACCTCGGGGGACAGCCCCCAATGAGCAGTTCTTC	CASKPRGTAPNEQFF
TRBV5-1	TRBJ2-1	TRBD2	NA	TGCGCCAGCAGCACAGCGGGGGGGGCAGATGAGCAGTTCTTC	CASSTAGGADEQFF
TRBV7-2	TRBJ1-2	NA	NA	TGTGCCAGCAACTTTCCTGAGACAGCCACCTATGGCTACACCTTC	CASNFPETATYGYTF
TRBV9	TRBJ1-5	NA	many	TGTGCCAGCAGCGTAAGCAGTGGAAGCAATCAGCCCCAGCATTTT	CASSVSSGSNQPQHF
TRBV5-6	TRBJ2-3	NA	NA	TGTGCCAGCAGCCGCCCCCGGACAAACACAGATACGCAGTATTTT	CASSRPRTNTDTQYF
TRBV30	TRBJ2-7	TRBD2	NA	TGTGCCTGGAGTGACGGGGGGGGCTACGAGCAGTACTTC	CAWSDGGGYEQYF
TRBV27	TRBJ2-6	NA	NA	TGTGCCAGCAGTTTATGGGGTTCTGGGGCCAACGTCCTGACTTTC	CASSLWGSGANVLTF
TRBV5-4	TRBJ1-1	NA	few	TGTGCCAGCAGCGCGGCAGGGAGGGAACGGAAAGACACTGAAGCTTTCTTT	CASSAAGRERKDTEAFF
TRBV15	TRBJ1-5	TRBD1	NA	TGTGCCACCAGCGCCCAACAGGGGGCAGGGCAGCCCCAGCGTTTT	CATSAQQGAGQPQRF
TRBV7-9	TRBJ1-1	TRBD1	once	TGTGCCAGCAGCCCCGGACAGGGCGTTATGGGCACTGAAGCTTTCTTT	CASSPGQGVMGTEAFF
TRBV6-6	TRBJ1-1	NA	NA	TGCGCCAGCAGTTACGCAGAGAACACTGAAGCTTTCTTT	CASSYAENTEAFF
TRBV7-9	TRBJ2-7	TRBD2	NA	TGTGCCAGCAGCTTAGTGACTAGCGGTTCCTACGAGCAGTACTTC	CASSLVTSGSYEQYF
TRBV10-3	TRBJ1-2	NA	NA	TGTGCCATCAGTGAAGTCCAGCGAAGCTACACCTTC	CAISEVQRSYTF
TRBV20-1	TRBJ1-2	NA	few	TGCAGTGCTAGTACGGCAGGGAATAACTATGGCTACACCTTC	CSASTAGNNYGYTF
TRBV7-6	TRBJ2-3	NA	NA	TGTGCCAGCAGCTTTGCAGGGGGCACAGATACGCAGTATTTT	CASSFAGGTDTQYF
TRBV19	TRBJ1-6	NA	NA	TGTGCCAGTAGTAGGGGGACGAGGCTGGACAATTCACCCCTCCACTTT	CASSRGTRLDNSPLHF
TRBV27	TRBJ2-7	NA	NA	TGTGCCAGCAGTTTCTCCCGATCCTACGAGCAGTACTTC	CASSFSRSYEQYF
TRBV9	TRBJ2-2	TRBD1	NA	TGTGCCAGCAGCGACACAGGGGGCGCGACCGGGGAGCTGTTTTTT	CASSDTGGATGELFF
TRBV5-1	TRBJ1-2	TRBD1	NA	TGCGCCAGCAGCTTGGGAGGAACAGGGGCGAGCGGCTACACCTTC	CASSLGGTGASGYTF
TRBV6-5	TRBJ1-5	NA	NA	TGTGCCAGCGGGGCGGATTATAGCAATCAGCCCCAGCATTTT	CASGADYSNQPQHF
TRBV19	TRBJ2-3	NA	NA	TGTGCCACCTCGGGGGGCGCCGGACCCACAGATACGCAGTATTTT	CATSGGAGPTDTQYF
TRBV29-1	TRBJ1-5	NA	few	TGCAGCATCCGGGCAGGCCTCAATCAGCCCCAGCATTTT	CSIRAGLNQPQHF
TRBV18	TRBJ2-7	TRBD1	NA	TGTGCCAGCTCAGCCTATTCCGGGACAGGGGGCGAGCAGTACTTC	CASSAYSGTGGEQYF
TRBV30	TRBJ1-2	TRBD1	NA	TGTGCCTGGAGCCGCGGACAGGGAAGGGGGGGCTACACCTTC	CAWSRGQGRGGYTF
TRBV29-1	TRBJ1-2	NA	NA	TGCAGCGTGGCAGGGCTTAAGGACGGCTACACCTTC	CSVAGLKDGYTF
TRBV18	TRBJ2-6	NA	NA	TGTGCCAGCTCACGGACTTCAGGCTCTGGGGCCAACGTCCTGACTTTC	CASSRTSGSGANVLTF
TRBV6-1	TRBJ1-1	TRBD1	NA	TGTGCCAGCAGTGATAGGGACAGGGAAGCTTTCTTT	CASSDRDREAFF
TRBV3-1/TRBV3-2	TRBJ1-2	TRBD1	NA	TGTGCCAGCACCCCGACCTGGGACAGTGACTATGGCTACACCTTC	CASTPTWDSDYGYTF
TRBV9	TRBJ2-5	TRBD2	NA	TGTGCCAGCAGCCCGGGGGGGGCCGGTGAGACCCAGTACTTC	CASSPGGAGETQYF